The T cell receptor beta chain under discussion was sequenced for a study of blood T cell repertoires in COVID-19. In the source study's methods: Amplification from reference gene primers served as the basis for estimated nucleated cell counts. TCRdb keeps only in-frame clones here, not all; method: immunoSEQ multiplex PCR. That table supplies the V and J calls and clone size; D and trimming were determined from the DNA. The sample records over 200,000 clones, around four fifths being singletons. This clonotype originated in a woman aged 70-85 years with active or convalescent COVID-19. The sequencing sample was made of peripheral blood.

CDR3: CASSQQTQDTQYF. The CDR3, as DNA: TGTGCCAGCAGCCAACAGACTCAAGATACGCAGTATTTT. V and J are TRBV4-2 and TRBJ2-3; D remains ambiguous. From germline, CDR1 is LGHNA and CDR2 YNFKEQ. This CDR3 spans 13 amino acids. Trimming left V 2 bases short and J 5 bases short, with 8 bases between.